The rows below give T cell receptor beta chains drawn from one sample of a study of T cells after yellow fever vaccination. TCRdb redid the calling of the 5' RACE reads with MiXCR, one entry per CDR3 protein. The sample has about 360,000 distinct CDR3 sequences; roughly 6.1% are singletons. The material was PBMCs, obtained 5 days after the yellow fever booster vaccination. The origin of the receptors is a man aged 25-45 years who received the YFV17D yellow fever vaccine. Both conserved end residues are part of each CDR3. Each record gives: J gene, V gene, clone size, D gene, CDR3 DNA, CDR3 protein. The D gene is left open where the match is weak. Rows may omit the clone size; those that give it use once, few, many or a size class.

>TRBJ1-2|TRBV28|-|-
TGTGCCTCGGAGGGACTCGGCTATGGCTACACCTTC
CASEGLGYGYTF
>TRBJ2-3|TRBV24-1|few|TRBD1
TGTGCCACCAGTGAACCCGGACAGGGGTTCCCAGATACGCAGTATTTT
CATSEPGQGFPDTQYF
>TRBJ2-2|TRBV7-2|-|-
TGTGCCAGCAGCTTCCCTAGGGGTACCGGGGAGCTGTTTTTT
CASSFPRGTGELFF
>TRBJ2-5|TRBV15|many|-
TGTGCCACCAGCAGAGTTGGTGGCGGTGAGACCCAGTACTTC
CATSRVGGGETQYF
>TRBJ2-3|TRBV5-6|few|-
TGTGCCAGCAGCGCGAGCAGGGGTGATACGCAGTATTTT
CASSASRGDTQYF
>TRBJ2-7|TRBV20-1|many|-
TGCAGTGCTAGAGCGCTGGCGGGACACTACGAGCAGTACTTC
CSARALAGHYEQYF
>TRBJ2-3|TRBV6-1|many|TRBD2
TGTGCCAGCAGCCCGACTAGCGGGAGGGATACGCAGTATTTT
CASSPTSGRDTQYF
>TRBJ2-7|TRBV25-1|many|TRBD1
TGTGCCAGCAGCGACAGGGCCTACGAGCAGTACTTC
CASSDRAYEQYF
>TRBJ2-3|TRBV12-5|-|TRBD2
TGTGCTGGGGGACTAGCGGGCACAGATACGCAGTATTTT
CAGGLAGTDTQYF
>TRBJ1-1|TRBV9|few|-
TGTGCCAGCAGCGTAGATTTGAACACTGAAGCTTTCTTT
CASSVDLNTEAFF
>TRBJ2-7|TRBV12-3/TRBV12-4|many|-
TGTGCCAGCAGTTCCCCGGCCTACGCGCAGTACTTC
CASSSPAYAQYF
>TRBJ2-7|TRBV7-2|-|TRBD2
TGTGCCAGCAGCTATCAAGGACTAGCGGGATTTGCCGAGCAGTACTTC
CASSYQGLAGFAEQYF
>TRBJ2-2|TRBV7-3|-|-
TGTGCCAGCGGAGTTGTCACCGGGGAGCTGTTTTTT
CASGVVTGELFF
>TRBJ2-1|TRBV4-2|few|TRBD2
TGTGCCAGCAGCCCGACTAGCGGAAGAAGCTCCTACAATGAGCAGTTCTTC
CASSPTSGRSSYNEQFF
>TRBJ2-3|TRBV5-8|-|TRBD2
TGTGCCAGCAGCCCTGGGGACTACTGCACAGATACGCAGTATTTT
CASSPGDYCTDTQYF
>TRBJ2-2|TRBV7-2|many|TRBD2
TGTGCCAGCAGCTCTAGCGGGAGGGTCGGGGAGCTGTTTTTT
CASSSSGRVGELFF
>TRBJ1-2|TRBV29-1|few|-
TGCAGCGTTCAAAGGGGGATCTATGGCTACACCTTC
CSVQRGIYGYTF
>TRBJ2-1|TRBV7-9|many|-
TGTGCCAGCAGCTCCGAAACGGGTTACTTAGATGAGCAGTTCTTC
CASSSETGYLDEQFF
>TRBJ2-1|TRBV6-2/TRBV6-3|few|TRBD2
TGTGCCAGTTTAGCGGGAGAATACAATGAGCAGTTCTTC
CASLAGEYNEQFF
>TRBJ2-3|TRBV7-9|few|TRBD2
TGTGCCAGCAGCCTGACTAGCGGGTCAGTTTGGACAGATACGCAGTATTTT
CASSLTSGSVWTDTQYF
>TRBJ2-7|TRBV30|many|-
TGTGCCTGGAGTAATAGTGAGTACGAGCAGTACTTC
CAWSNSEYEQYF
>TRBJ2-5|TRBV11-2|many|-
TGTGCCAGCAGCTTAGAAGAGCCCGAGCAGACCCAGTACTTC
CASSLEEPEQTQYF
>TRBJ2-7|TRBV12-3/TRBV12-4|many|TRBD1
TGTGCCAGCAGTTTGACAGGGGATTTTGGGGAGCAGTACTTC
CASSLTGDFGEQYF
>TRBJ1-5|TRBV3-1|many|-
TGTGCCAGCAGCCGGGGCCCCACTGCCAATCAGCCCCAGCATTTT
CASSRGPTANQPQHF
>TRBJ2-7|TRBV6-5|many|TRBD1
TGTGCCAGCAGTTACTCGACGGACAGGCGACCCTACGAGCAGTACTTC
CASSYSTDRRPYEQYF
>TRBJ2-1|TRBV20-1|many|TRBD2
TGCAGTGCTCGACGGACTAGCGGGAGAGCGATGGGTGAGCAGTTCTTC
CSARRTSGRAMGEQFF
>TRBJ2-5|TRBV4-1|many|TRBD1
TGCGCCAGCTCGACAGGGTCGGGAGAGACCCAGTACTTC
CASSTGSGETQYF
>TRBJ2-5|TRBV6-5|-|-
TGTGCCAGCAGGGTTACTCAGCTGATAGAGACCCAGTACTTC
CASRVTQLIETQYF
>TRBJ1-4|TRBV7-2|many|-
TGTGCCAGCAGCTTATCCGGGACTAATGAAAAACTGTTTTTT
CASSLSGTNEKLFF
>TRBJ2-1|TRBV20-1|many|-
TGCAGTGCGGGAGCAAATAGTAATGAGCAGTTCTTC
CSAGANSNEQFF